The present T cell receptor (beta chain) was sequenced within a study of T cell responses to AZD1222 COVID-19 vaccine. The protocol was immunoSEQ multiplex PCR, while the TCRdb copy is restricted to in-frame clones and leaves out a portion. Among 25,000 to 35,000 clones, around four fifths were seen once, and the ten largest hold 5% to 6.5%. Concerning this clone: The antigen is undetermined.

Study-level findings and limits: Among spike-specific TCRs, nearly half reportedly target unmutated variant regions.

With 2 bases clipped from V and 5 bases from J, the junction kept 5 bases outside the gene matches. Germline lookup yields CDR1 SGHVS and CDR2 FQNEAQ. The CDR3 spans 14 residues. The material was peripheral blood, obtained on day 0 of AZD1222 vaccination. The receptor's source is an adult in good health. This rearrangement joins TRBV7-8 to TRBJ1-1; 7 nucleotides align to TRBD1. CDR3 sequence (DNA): TGTGCCAGCAGCTTACAGGGGGGTAGGACTGAAGCTTTCTTT. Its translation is CASSLQGGRTEAFF.